This T cell receptor beta chain emerged from a study of PD-1 blockade in classical Hodgkin lymphoma. Specified time point: cycle 4 day 1 (C4D1), after less than seven weeks of nivolumab. Relapse after autologous stem cell transplantation occurred in every patient, and brentuximab vedotin exposure varied. Notes on this clone: This same CDR3 is encoded by further DNA sequences in the sample.

The germline V gene has CDR1 SGHTA and CDR2 FQGNSA. This CDR3 spans 15 amino acids. V gave up 2 bases and J gave up 2 bases, with 10 bases separating them. The assay was immunoSEQ multiplex PCR, and TCRdb's table has in-frame clones only and misses some. The sample yields 110,000 or so clones, roughly 90% seen once. The TCR was taken from a human donor with classical Hodgkin lymphoma. The starting material was peripheral blood mononuclear cells (PBMCs), obtained before the fourth cycle of nivolumab. The V gene is TRBV7-2, the J gene TRBJ2-1; D is possibly TRBD2 (5 bases). The CDR3 sequence is CASSLTSGPYNEQFF. The DNA of the CDR3 is TGTGCCAGCAGCTTAACCAGCGGTCCCTACAATGAGCAGTTCTTC.